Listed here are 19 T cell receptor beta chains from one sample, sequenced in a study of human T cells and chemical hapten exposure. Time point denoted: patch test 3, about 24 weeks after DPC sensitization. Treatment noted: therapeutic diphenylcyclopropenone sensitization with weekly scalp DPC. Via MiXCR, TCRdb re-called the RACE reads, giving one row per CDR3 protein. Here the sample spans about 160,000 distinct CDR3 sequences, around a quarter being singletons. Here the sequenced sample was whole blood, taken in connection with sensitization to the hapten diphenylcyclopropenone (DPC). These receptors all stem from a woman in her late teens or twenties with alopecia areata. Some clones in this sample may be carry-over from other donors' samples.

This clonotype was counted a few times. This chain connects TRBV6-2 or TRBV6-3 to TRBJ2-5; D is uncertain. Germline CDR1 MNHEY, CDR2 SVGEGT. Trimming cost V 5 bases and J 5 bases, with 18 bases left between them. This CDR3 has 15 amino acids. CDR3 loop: CASSPLPNLSETQYF. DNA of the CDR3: TGTGCCAGCAGTCCGCTACCCAACTTATCGGAGACCCAGTACTTC.

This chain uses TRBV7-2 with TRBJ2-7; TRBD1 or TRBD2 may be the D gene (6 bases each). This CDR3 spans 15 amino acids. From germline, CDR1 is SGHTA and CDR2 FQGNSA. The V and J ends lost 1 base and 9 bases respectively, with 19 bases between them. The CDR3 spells CASSLDGGGDGGQYF. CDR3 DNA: TGTGCCAGCAGCTTAGACGGGGGCGGGGACGGCGGGCAGTACTTC.

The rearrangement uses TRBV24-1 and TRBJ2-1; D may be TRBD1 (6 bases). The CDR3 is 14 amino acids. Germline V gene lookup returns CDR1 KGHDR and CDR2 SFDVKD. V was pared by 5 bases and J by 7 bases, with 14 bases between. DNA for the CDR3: TGTGCCACCAGTGCGGGACAAGTGGGGAATGAGCAGTTCTTC. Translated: CATSAGQVGNEQFF.

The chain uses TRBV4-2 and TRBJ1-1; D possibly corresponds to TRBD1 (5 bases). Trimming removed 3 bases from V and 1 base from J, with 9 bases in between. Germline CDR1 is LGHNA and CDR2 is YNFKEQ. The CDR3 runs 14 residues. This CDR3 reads CASSHARENTEAFF. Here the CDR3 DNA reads TGTGCCAGCAGCCACGCCAGGGAGAACACTGAAGCTTTCTTT.

This chain's CDR3 is CASSLTRESSSYEQYF. As DNA, the CDR3 is TGTGCCAGCAGCTTAACGAGGGAATCCTCCTCCTACGAGCAGTACTTC. The rearrangement joins TRBV7-3 to TRBJ2-7; a weak D match, TRBD2 (5 bases). V was trimmed by 0 bases and J by 0 bases, leaving 12 bases between them. The CDR3 totals 16 residues. The germline V gene has CDR1 SGHTA and CDR2 FQGTGA. The full variable domain, in which reference TRBV7-3 and TRBJ2-7 provide the parts outside the CDR3, is GAGVSQTPSNKVTEKGKYVELRCDPISGHTALYWYRQSLGQGPEFLIYFQGTGAADDSGLPNDRFFAVRPEGSVSTLKIQRTERGDSAVYLCASSLTRESSSYEQYFGPGTRLTVT.

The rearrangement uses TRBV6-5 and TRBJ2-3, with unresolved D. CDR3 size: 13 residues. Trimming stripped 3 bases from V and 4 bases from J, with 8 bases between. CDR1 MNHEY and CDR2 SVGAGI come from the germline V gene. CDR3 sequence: CASSYRSSDTQYF. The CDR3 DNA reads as TGTGCCAGCAGTTATCGCTCATCAGATACGCAGTATTTT.

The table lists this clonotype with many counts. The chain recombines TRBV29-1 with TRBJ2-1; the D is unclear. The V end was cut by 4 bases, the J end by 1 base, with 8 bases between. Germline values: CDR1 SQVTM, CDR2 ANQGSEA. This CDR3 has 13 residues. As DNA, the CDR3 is TGCAGCGTTGTCCCCGGATCCTACAATGAGCAGTTCTTC. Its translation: CSVVPGSYNEQFF.

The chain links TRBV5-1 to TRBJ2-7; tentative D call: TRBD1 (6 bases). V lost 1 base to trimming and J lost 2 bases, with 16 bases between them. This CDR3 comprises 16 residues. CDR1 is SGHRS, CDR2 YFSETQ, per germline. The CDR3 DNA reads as TGCGCCAGCAGCTTGATAATTGGGGGCCTCGCCTACGAGCAGTACTTC. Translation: CASSLIIGGLAYEQYF.

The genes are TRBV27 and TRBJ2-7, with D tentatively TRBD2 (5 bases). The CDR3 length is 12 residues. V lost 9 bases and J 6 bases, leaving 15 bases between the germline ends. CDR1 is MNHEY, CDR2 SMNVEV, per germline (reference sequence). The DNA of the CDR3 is TGTGCCAGTCGAGCCAGCGGACGCGAGCAGTACTTC. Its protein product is CASRASGREQYF.

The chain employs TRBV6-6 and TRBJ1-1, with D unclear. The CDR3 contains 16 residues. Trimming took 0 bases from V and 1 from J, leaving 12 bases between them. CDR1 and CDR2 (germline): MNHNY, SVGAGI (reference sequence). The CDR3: CASSYSPGSRNTEAFF. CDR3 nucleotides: TGTGCCAGCAGTTACTCTCCCGGGTCTAGGAACACTGAAGCTTTCTTT.

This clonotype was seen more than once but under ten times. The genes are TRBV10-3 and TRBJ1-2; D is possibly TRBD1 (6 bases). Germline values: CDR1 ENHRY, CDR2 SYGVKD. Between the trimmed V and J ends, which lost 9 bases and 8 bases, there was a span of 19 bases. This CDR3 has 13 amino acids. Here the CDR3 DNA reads TGTGCCATAACGGGGGACACCGGCGGGGGCTACACCTTC. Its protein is CAITGDTGGGYTF.

CDR3 nucleotides: TGTGCCAGCACTCAAGGGGGAAGTTTTAGCAGGGAGCTGTTTTTT. Its translation: CASTQGGSFSRELFF. V is TRBV25-1 and J is TRBJ2-2; TRBD1 might be the D (6 bases). Trimming took off 7 bases at V and 9 bases at J, with 21 bases between the two ends. Germline assignment: CDR1 MGHDK and CDR2 SYGVNS. This CDR3 is 15 amino acids long.

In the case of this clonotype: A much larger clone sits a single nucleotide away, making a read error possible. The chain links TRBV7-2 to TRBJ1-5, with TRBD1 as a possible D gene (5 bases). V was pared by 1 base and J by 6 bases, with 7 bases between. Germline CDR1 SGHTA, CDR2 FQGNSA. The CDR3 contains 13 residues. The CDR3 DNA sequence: TGTGCCAGCAGCTTAGAGGGGATTCAGCCCCAGCATTTT. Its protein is CASSLEGIQPQHF.

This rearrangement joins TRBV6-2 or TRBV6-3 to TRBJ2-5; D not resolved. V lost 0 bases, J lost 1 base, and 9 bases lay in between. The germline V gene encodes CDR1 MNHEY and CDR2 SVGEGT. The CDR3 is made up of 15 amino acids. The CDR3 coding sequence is TGTGCCAGCAGTTACTCGAGACGCCCCCAAGAGACCCAGTACTTC. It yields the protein CASSYSRRPQETQYF.

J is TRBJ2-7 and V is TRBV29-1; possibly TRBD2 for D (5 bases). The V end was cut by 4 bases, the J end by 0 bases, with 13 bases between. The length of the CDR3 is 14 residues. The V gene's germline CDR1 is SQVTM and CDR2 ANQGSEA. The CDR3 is CSVATERLSYEQYF. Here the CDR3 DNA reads TGCAGCGTTGCGACGGAGCGGCTCTCCTACGAGCAGTACTTC.

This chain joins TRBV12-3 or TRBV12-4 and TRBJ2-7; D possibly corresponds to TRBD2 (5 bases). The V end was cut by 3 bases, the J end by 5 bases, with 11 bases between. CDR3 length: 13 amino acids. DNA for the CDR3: TGTGCCAGCAGTTTTGGTGGAGGAAACGAGCAGTACTTC. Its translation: CASSFGGGNEQYF.

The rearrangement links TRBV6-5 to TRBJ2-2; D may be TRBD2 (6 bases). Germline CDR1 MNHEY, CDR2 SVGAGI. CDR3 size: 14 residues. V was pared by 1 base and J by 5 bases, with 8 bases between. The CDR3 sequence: CASSYFSGTGELFF. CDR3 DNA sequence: TGTGCCAGCAGTTACTTTAGCGGAACCGGGGAGCTGTTTTTT.

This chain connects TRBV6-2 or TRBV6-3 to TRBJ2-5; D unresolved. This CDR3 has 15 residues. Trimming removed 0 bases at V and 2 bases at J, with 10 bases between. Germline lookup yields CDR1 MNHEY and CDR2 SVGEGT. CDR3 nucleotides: TGTGCCAGCAGTTACTCGATACGGTTGCAAGAGACCCAGTACTTC. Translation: CASSYSIRLQETQYF.

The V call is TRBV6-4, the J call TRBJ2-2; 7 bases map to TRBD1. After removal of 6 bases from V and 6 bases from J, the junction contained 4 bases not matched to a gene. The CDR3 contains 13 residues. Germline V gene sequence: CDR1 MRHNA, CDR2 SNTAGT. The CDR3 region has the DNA TGTGCCAGCAGCTGGGACAGCGCCGGGGAGCTGTTTTTT. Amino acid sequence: CASSWDSAGELFF.